Listed below are T cell receptor beta chains from one sample, sequenced in a study of vaccination and CD4 T cells after COVID-19. TCRdb called the PCR reads again in MiXCR, with one record for every CDR3 protein. In the table there are about 3,600 distinct CDR3 sequences, about 30% of which are singletons. Their cognate antigens are unknown. Sequencing was done on a sample of CD4+ T cells from blood, cultured in vitro. The receptors come from a human donor who had recovered from COVID-19. CDR3s include the opening cysteine and the closing phenylalanine or tryptophan. The order of the fields is clone size, J gene, D gene, V gene, CDR3 DNA, CDR3 protein. The D gene is left open where the match is weak. A clone size is listed for some rows: how often the clone was seen (once, few, many), or a class if it is expanded.

>NA|TRBJ1-1|NA|TRBV21-1
TGTGCCAGCAAGCGGGGGAACACTGAAGCTTTCTTT
CASKRGNTEAFF
>few|TRBJ2-5|NA|TRBV18
TGTGCCAGCTCCCTGACAGGCCTAGAAGAGACCCAGTACTTC
CASSLTGLEETQYF
>NA|TRBJ1-2|NA|TRBV6-5
TGTGCCAGCAGTCACTCCCCCAGGGGTAACTATGGCTACACCTTC
CASSHSPRGNYGYTF
>NA|TRBJ2-7|NA|TRBV15
TGTGCCACCAGCAGCCCCGGGACCGCCACCTACGAGCAGTACTTC
CATSSPGTATYEQYF
>once|TRBJ2-5|TRBD2|TRBV5-6
TGTGCCAGCAGCTTGCTAGCGGGGGTCCAAGAGACCCAGTACTTC
CASSLLAGVQETQYF
>NA|TRBJ1-1|TRBD1|TRBV18
TGTGCCAGCTCATCCGAGGGACAGAAGACTGAAGCTTTCTTT
CASSSEGQKTEAFF
>medium-sized|TRBJ2-5|NA|TRBV21-1
TGTGCCAGCAGCAAAGTGCCTAGCGGCGGAATAAAGCAAGAGACCCAGTACTTC
CASSKVPSGGIKQETQYF
>NA|TRBJ2-1|NA|TRBV6-1
TGTGCCAGCAGTGGAACCTTGACGGGTGAGCAGTTCTTC
CASSGTLTGEQFF
>few|TRBJ1-6|TRBD1|TRBV2
TGTGCCAGCAGGGGACAGGGTGGTTCACCCCTCCACTTT
CASRGQGGSPLHF
>NA|TRBJ1-5|NA|TRBV27
TGTGCCAGCAGCAAACGAGGGGCCGGGCATCAGCCCCAGCATTTT
CASSKRGAGHQPQHF
>NA|TRBJ1-1|NA|TRBV12-3/TRBV12-4
TGTGCCAGCAGTTTCGGGGGTAGGGCTGAAGCTTTCTTT
CASSFGGRAEAFF
>NA|TRBJ1-6|TRBD1|TRBV18
TGTGCCAGCTCACCGACAGGGGGCGATTCACCCCTCCACTTT
CASSPTGGDSPLHF
>large|TRBJ2-3|TRBD2|TRBV29-1
TGCAGCGTTGGGGAGGGAACAGATACGCAGTATTTT
CSVGEGTDTQYF
>NA|TRBJ1-2|NA|TRBV30
TGTGCCTGTCTCCCGTTGGGGTTCCCTTATGGCTACACCTTC
CACLPLGFPYGYTF
>few|TRBJ1-5|NA|TRBV15
TGTGCCACCAGCAGCAAAGGTTCCAATCAGCCCCAGCATTTT
CATSSKGSNQPQHF